This TCR beta chain was captured by sequencing in a study of blood T cell repertoires in COVID-19. For the study at large: The origin of the acute and convalescent COVID-19 samples was the United States, Italy and Spain.

In this sample, this clone turned up once. Per the original data handling: Counts of nucleated cells, estimated from reference gene primer amplification, were obtained. Sequencing used immunoSEQ multiplex PCR; TCRdb keeps in-frame clones, though not all of them. V and J calls and clone size are as listed in that table; D and trimming were resolved from the DNA. The data show fewer than 150,000 clones, 60% to 85% seen once. This CDR3 contains 18 residues. The V end was cut by 5 bases, the J end by 0 bases, with 22 bases between. CDR1 is SGHAT, CDR2 FQNNGV, per germline. The specimen sequenced was peripheral blood. This TCR was recovered from a man in his 70s with acute or convalescent COVID-19. V and J are TRBV11-2 and TRBJ1-2; D might be TRBD1 (6 bases). CDR3 coding DNA: TGTGCCAGCAGCCCGGGTTGGGGACAAGAGGGCCCTAACTATGGCTACACCTTC. This sequence encodes CASSPGWGQEGPNYGYTF.